The text below deals with one T cell receptor (beta chain). The authors' processing: The authors estimated nucleated cell counts from reference gene primer amplification. The method was immunoSEQ multiplex PCR; TCRdb's version includes in-frame clones alone and lacks a portion of them. The DNA gave D and trimming, while V, J and clone size come from that table. The sample shows tens of thousands of clones, 88% of them seen only once. CDR1 SNHLY and CDR2 FYNNEI come from the germline V gene. The length of the CDR3 is 13 residues. V lost 1 base and J lost 3, with 7 bases in between. The record originates from a study of blood T cell repertoires in COVID-19. Study-level information: Acute and convalescent COVID-19 specimens originated in the United States, Italy and Spain. The cDNA or gDNA used as material had been derived from T cells, B-cell-depleted T cells, or PBMCs.

The receptor comes from a man between 65 and 85 years old in a cohort sampled during active COVID-19. The sequencing sample was made of peripheral blood. This rearrangement joins TRBV2 to TRBJ2-7; D remains ambiguous. The CDR3 spells CASSEGPNYEQYF. The CDR3 DNA reads as TGTGCCAGCAGTGAAGGTCCAAACTACGAGCAGTACTTC.